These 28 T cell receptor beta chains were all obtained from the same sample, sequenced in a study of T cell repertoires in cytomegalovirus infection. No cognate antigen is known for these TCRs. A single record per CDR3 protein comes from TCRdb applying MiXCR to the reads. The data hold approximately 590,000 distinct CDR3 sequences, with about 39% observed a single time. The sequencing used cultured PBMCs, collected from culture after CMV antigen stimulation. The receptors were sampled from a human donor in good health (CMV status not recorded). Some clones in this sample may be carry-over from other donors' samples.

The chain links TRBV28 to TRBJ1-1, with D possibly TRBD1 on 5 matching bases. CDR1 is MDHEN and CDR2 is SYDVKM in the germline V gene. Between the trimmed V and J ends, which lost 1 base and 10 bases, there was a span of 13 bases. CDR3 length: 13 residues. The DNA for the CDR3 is TGTGCCAGCAGTTTATCGGGGCCCGGGGGAGCTTTCTTT. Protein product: CASSLSGPGGAFF.

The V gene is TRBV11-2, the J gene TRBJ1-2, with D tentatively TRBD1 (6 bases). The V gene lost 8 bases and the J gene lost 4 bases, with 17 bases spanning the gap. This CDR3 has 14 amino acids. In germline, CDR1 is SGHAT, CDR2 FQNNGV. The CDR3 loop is CASRPTGSTYGYTF. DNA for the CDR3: TGTGCCAGCCGCCCCACAGGGTCGACCTATGGCTACACCTTC.

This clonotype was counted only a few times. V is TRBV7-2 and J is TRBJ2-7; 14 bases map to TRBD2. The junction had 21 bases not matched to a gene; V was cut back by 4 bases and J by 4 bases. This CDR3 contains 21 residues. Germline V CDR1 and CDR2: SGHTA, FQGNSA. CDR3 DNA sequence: TGTGCCAGCAGCTCTACCTTTCGCCCGGGACTAGCGGGAGATGAGAGTTACGAGCAGTACTTC. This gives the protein CASSSTFRPGLAGDESYEQYF.

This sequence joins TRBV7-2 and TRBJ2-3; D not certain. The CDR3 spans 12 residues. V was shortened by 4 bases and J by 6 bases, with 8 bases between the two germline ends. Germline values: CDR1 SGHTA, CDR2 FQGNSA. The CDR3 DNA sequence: TGTGCCAGCAGCTGGTCGATGGATACGCAGTATTTT. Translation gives CASSWSMDTQYF.

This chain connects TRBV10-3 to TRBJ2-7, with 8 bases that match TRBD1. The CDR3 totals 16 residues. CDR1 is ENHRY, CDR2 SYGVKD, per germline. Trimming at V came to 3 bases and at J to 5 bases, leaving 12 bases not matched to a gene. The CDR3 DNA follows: TGTGCCATCAGTGATTGGACAGGGCCGGCTCTCCACGAGCAGTACTTC. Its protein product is CAISDWTGPALHEQYF.

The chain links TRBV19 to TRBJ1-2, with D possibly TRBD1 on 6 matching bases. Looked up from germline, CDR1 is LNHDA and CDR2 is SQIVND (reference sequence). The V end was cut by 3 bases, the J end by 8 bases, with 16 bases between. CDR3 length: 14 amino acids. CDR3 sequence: CASSIPGTFGGYTF. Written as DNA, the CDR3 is TGTGCCAGTAGTATCCCAGGGACATTCGGGGGCTACACCTTC.

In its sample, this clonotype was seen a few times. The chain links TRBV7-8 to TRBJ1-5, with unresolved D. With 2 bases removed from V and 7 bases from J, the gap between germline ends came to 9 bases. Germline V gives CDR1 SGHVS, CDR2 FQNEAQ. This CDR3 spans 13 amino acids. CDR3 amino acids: CASSLIGKQPQHF. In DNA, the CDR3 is TGTGCCAGCAGCTTAATCGGGAAACAGCCCCAGCATTTT.

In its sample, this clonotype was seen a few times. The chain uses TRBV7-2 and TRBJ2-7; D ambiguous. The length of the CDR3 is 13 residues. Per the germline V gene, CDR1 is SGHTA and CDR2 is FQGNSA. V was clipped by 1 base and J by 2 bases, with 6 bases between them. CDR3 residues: CASSLGWAYEQYF. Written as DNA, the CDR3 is TGTGCCAGCAGCTTAGGGTGGGCCTACGAGCAGTACTTC.

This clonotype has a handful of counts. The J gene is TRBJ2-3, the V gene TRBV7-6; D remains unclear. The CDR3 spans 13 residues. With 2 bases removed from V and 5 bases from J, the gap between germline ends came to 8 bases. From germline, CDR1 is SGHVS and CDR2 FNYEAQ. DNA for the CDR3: TGTGCCAGCAGCTTAAATGGAAAAGATACGCAGTATTTT. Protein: CASSLNGKDTQYF.

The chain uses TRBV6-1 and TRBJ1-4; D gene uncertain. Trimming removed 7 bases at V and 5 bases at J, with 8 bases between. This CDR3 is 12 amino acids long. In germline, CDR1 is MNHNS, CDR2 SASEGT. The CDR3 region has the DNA TGTGCCAGCAATCGAGGGAATGAAAAACTGTTTTTT. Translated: CASNRGNEKLFF.

The DNA of the CDR3 is TGTGCCAGCAGTGGCCCTCTCCGGGACTATAGCACAGATACGCAGTATTTT. This codes for CASSGPLRDYSTDTQYF. V gene TRBV2 combines with J gene TRBJ2-3, with 7 positions matching TRBD2. The CDR3 totals 17 residues. Germline-derived CDR1 and CDR2 are SNHLY and FYNNEI. After removal of 4 bases from V and 0 bases from J, the junction contained 10 bases not matched to a gene. Variable domain in full (rest from reference TRBV2 and TRBJ2-3): EPEVTQTPSHQVTQMGQEVILRCVPISNHLYFYWYRQILGQKVEFLVSFYNNEISEKSEIFDDQFSVERPDGSNFTLKIRSTKLEDSAMYFCASSGPLRDYSTDTQYFGPGTRLTVL.

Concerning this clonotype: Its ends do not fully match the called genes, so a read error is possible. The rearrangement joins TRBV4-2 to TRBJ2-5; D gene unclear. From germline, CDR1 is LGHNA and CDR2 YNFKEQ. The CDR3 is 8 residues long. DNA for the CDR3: TGTGCCAGCAGCCAAGAGAACTTC. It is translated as CASSQENF.

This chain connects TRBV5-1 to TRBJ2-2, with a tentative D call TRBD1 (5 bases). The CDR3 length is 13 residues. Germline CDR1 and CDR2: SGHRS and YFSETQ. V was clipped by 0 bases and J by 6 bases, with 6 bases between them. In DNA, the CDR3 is TGCGCCAGCAGCTTGGTGGGGCCCGGGGAGCTGTTTTTT. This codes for CASSLVGPGELFF.

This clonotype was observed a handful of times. The CDR3 loop reads CSGFRTGGTEAFF. The DNA of the CDR3 is TGCAGTGGCTTTCGGACAGGTGGGACTGAAGCTTTCTTT. The chain recombines TRBV20-1 with TRBJ1-1; 7 bases are shared with TRBD1. Germline values: CDR1 DFQATT, CDR2 SNEGSKA (reference sequence). Unmatched junction bases numbered 10, after V lost 7 bases and J lost 5 bases. This CDR3 has 13 residues.

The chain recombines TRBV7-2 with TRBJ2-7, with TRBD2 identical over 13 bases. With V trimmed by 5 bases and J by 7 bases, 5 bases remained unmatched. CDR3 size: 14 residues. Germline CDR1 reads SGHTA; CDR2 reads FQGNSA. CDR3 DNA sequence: TGTGCCAGCAGCACCGGGACTAGCGGGAAGGAGCAGTACTTC. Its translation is CASSTGTSGKEQYF.

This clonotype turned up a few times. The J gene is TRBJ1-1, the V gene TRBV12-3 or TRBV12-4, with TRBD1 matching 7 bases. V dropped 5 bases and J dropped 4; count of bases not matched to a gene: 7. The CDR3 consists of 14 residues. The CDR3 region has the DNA TGTGCCAGCAGTAAACAGGGGAAGGCCACTGAAGCTTTCTTT. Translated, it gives CASSKQGKATEAFF.

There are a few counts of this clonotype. The CDR3 spells CASSPLSGGAETQYF. The CDR3 nucleotides are TGTGCCAGTAGCCCCTTGAGCGGGGGGGCAGAGACCCAGTACTTC. This sequence joins TRBV19 and TRBJ2-5, with TRBD2 matching over 10 bases. Trimming removed 6 bases from V and 4 bases from J; junction bases left unmatched: 8. CDR3 length: 15 residues. Germline V gives CDR1 LNHDA, CDR2 SQIVND (reference sequence).

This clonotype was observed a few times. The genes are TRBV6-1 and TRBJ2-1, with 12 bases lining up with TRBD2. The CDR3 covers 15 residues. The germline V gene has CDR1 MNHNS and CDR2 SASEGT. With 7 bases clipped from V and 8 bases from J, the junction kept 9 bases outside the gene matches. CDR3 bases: TGTGCCAGCATTGCCTCTAGCGGGGGGGGCGATGAGCAGTTCTTC. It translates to CASIASSGGGDEQFF.

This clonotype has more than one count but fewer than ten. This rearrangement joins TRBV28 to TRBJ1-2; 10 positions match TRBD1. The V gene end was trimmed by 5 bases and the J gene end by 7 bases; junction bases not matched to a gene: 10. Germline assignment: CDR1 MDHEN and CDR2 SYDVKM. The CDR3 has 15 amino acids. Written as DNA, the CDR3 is TGTGCCAGCAGTCGCCCTTCGGGACAGGGGTTTGGCTACACCTTC. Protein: CASSRPSGQGFGYTF.

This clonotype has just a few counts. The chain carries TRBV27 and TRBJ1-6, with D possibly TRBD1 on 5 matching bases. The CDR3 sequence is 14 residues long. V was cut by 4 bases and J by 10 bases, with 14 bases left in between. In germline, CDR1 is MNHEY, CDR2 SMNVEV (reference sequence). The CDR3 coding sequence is TGTGCCAGCAGTTCTCCGGGACGAAGGTCACCCCTCCACTTT. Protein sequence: CASSSPGRRSPLHF.

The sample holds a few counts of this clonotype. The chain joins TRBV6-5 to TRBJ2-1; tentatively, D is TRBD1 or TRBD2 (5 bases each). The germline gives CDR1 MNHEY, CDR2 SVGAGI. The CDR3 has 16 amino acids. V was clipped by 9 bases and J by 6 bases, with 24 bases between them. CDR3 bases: TGTGCCAGTCGGGGCCAGACGGTTTACCCTTTCAATGAGCAGTTCTTC. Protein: CASRGQTVYPFNEQFF.

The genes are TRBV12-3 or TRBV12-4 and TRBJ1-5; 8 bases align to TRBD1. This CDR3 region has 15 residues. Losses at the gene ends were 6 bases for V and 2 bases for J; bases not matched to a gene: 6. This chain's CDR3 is CASSGTGGGNQPQHF. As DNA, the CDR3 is TGTGCCAGCAGCGGTACAGGGGGGGGCAATCAGCCCCAGCATTTT.

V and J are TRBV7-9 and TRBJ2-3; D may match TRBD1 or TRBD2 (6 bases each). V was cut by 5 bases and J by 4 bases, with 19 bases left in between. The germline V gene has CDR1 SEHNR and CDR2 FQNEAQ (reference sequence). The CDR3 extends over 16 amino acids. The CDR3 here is CASSGSSEGGPDTQYF. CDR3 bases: TGTGCCAGCAGCGGCTCCAGCGAGGGGGGCCCAGATACGCAGTATTTT.

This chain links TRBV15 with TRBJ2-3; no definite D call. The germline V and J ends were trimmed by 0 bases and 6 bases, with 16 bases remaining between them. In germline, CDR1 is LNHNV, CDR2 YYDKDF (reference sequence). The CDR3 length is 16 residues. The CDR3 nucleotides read TGTGCCACCAGCAGAGATAAGGAGCCCCCCGGGGATACGCAGTATTTT. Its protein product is CATSRDKEPPGDTQYF.

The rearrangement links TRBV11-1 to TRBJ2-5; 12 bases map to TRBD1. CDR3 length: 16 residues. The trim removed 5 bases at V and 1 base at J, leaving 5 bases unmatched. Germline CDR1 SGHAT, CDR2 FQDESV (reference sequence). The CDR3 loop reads CASSHWDRGLQETQYF. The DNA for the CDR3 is TGTGCCAGCAGCCACTGGGACAGGGGGCTCCAAGAGACCCAGTACTTC.

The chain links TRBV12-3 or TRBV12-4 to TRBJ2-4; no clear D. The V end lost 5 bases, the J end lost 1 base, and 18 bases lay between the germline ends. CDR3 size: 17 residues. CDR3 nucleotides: TGTGCCAGCAGTACCACTTTAAAGGTGTTGGCCAAAAACATTCAGTACTTC. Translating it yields CASSTTLKVLAKNIQYF.

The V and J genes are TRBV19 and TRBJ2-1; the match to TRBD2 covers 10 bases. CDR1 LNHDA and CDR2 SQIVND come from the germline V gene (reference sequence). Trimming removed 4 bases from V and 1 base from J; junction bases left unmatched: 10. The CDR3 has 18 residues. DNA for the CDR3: TGTGCCAGTAGTACTCCTAGCGGGGGTGGGTTGTCCTACAATGAGCAGTTCTTC. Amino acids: CASSTPSGGGLSYNEQFF.

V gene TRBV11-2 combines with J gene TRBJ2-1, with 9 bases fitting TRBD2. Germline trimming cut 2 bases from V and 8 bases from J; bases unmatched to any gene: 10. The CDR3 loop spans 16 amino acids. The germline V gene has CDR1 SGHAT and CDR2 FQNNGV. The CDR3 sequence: CASSLSLAGGPDEQFF. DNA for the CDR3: TGTGCCAGCAGCTTATCACTCGCGGGGGGGCCCGATGAGCAGTTCTTC.